This T cell receptor (beta chain) was observed in a study of shared T cell receptors in the human thymus. Germline loops: CDR1 SNHLY, CDR2 FYNNEI. The CDR3 contains 17 residues. V was pared by 4 bases and J by 6 bases, with 17 bases of the junction left unmatched. The assay was immunoSEQ multiplex PCR, and TCRdb's table has in-frame clones only and misses some. The sample contains 700,000 to 750,000 clones, 70% to 90% of which appear only once. The sample was also linked to a second study, of human thymus T cells. Turning to that study: Donor material was obtained from healthy Finnish infants undergoing corrective surgery for congenital heart defects. In corrective heart surgery, resections were taken, and these provided the thymus tissue. Related research examined unrelated individuals and reported that their thymic repertoires overlapped highly.

The sample was thymocytes. The source is a girl under three years old with a congenital heart defect. V gene TRBV2 combines with J gene TRBJ2-7, with 8 bases matching TRBD2. This CDR3 reads CASSVGVWGLGSFEQYF. In nucleotides, the CDR3 is TGTGCCAGCAGTGTGGGCGTCTGGGGACTAGGCTCTTTCGAGCAGTACTTC.